This TCR beta chain emerged from a study of OX40 agonist ivuxolimab in advanced cancers. Some clones are missing from TCRdb's copy, which holds only in-frame ones; the method was immunoSEQ multiplex PCR. The repertoire holds tens of thousands of clones, around 87% seen once, with about 0.25% in the top ten. Notes on the study in general: CD8+ T cells showed, on average, more clonal expansion than CD4+ cells.

As to this clone: What it binds is not known.

Deletions cut 4 bases from V and 8 bases from J, with 21 bases between. The germline CDR1 and CDR2 sequences are SGHRS and YFSETQ. The CDR3 consists of 16 residues. This TCR was sampled from an adult with an advanced solid tumor such as melanoma, head and neck, liver or kidney cancer. This sequence joins TRBV5-1 and TRBJ1-4; tentatively, D is TRBD1 (6 bases). Material: CD4+ or CD8+ T cells sorted from blood, obtained in a trial of the OX40 agonist ivuxolimab. The DNA of the CDR3 is TGCGCCAGCAGCCCCCGGGGGCGCAGGGCAGAGGAAAAACTGTTTTTT. It is translated as CASSPRGRRAEEKLFF. The entire variable domain, with the rest obtained from reference TRBV5-1 and TRBJ1-4, is as follows: KAGVTQTPRYLIKTRGQQVTLSCSPISGHRSVSWYQQTPGQGLQFLFEYFSETQRNKGNFPGRFSGRQFSNSRSEMNVSTLELGDSALYLCASSPRGRRAEEKLFFGSGTQLSVL.